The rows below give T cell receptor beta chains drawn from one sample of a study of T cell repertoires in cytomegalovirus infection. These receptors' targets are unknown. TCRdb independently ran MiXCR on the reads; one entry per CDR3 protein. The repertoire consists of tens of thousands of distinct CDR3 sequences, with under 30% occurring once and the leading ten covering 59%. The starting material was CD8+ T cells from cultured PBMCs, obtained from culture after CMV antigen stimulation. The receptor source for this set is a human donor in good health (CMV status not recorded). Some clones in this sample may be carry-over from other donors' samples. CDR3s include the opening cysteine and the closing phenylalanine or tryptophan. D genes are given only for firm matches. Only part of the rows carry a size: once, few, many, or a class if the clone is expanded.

CDR3nt: TGTGCCAGTAGTCTCGCCAGCGTAGGTGAGCAGTTCTTC; CDR3aa: CASSLASVGEQFF; v_gene: TRBV19; abundance: many; j_gene: TRBJ2-1; d_gene: -
CDR3nt: TGTGCCAGCAGCGTAGGCCACCCCGGGGAGCTGTTTTTT; CDR3aa: CASSVGHPGELFF; v_gene: TRBV9; abundance: -; j_gene: TRBJ2-2; d_gene: -
CDR3nt: TGTGCCAGCAGTTTAGGCGGGACCGATTACGAGCAGTACTTC; CDR3aa: CASSLGGTDYEQYF; v_gene: TRBV12-3/TRBV12-4; abundance: -; j_gene: TRBJ2-7; d_gene: -
CDR3nt: TGTGCCAGTACCAATCCCGTCACAGCTAATTCACCCCTCCACTTT; CDR3aa: CASTNPVTANSPLHF; v_gene: TRBV19; abundance: -; j_gene: TRBJ1-6; d_gene: -
CDR3nt: TGTGCCAGCCAAAACCCGCTTTCCAGGGCCGGGGAGCTGTTTTTT; CDR3aa: CASQNPLSRAGELFF; v_gene: TRBV11-3; abundance: few; j_gene: TRBJ2-2; d_gene: -
CDR3nt: TGTGCCAGCAGCCCCCTTTTAGGAGGAGGGCCCACCGGGGAGCTGTTTTTT; CDR3aa: CASSPLLGGGPTGELFF; v_gene: TRBV11-1; abundance: -; j_gene: TRBJ2-2; d_gene: -
CDR3nt: TGTGCCAGCAGTGCCGCCGTGCGGGCAGACGAGCAGTACTTC; CDR3aa: CASSAAVRADEQYF; v_gene: TRBV12-3/TRBV12-4; abundance: few; j_gene: TRBJ2-7; d_gene: -
CDR3nt: TGTGCCAGCAGTGAACTGGGACAGGGGAACACTGAAGCTTTCTTT; CDR3aa: CASSELGQGNTEAFF; v_gene: TRBV25-1; abundance: -; j_gene: TRBJ1-1; d_gene: TRBD1
CDR3nt: TGCGCCAGCAGCCAAGATACCGTCAGGAGACTTTCCTACGAGCAGTACTTC; CDR3aa: CASSQDTVRRLSYEQYF; v_gene: TRBV4-1; abundance: many; j_gene: TRBJ2-7; d_gene: -
CDR3nt: TGTGCCAGCAGTTTATCTCGGCCAGGGAGTAGCGGCTACACCTTC; CDR3aa: CASSLSRPGSSGYTF; v_gene: TRBV27; abundance: -; j_gene: TRBJ1-2; d_gene: -
CDR3nt: TGTGCCAGCAGTTTATCGGGCACCGGGGAGCTGTTTTTT; CDR3aa: CASSLSGTGELFF; v_gene: TRBV27; abundance: few; j_gene: TRBJ2-2; d_gene: -
CDR3nt: TGTGCCAGCAGCTCCCAGTGGGAGCAGTACTTC; CDR3aa: CASSSQWEQYF; v_gene: TRBV7-9; abundance: -; j_gene: TRBJ2-7; d_gene: -
CDR3nt: TGTGCCAGCAGACCGGGACAGGGAGGAACTGAAGCTTTCTTT; CDR3aa: CASRPGQGGTEAFF; v_gene: TRBV6-6; abundance: -; j_gene: TRBJ1-1; d_gene: TRBD1
CDR3nt: TGTGCCAGCAACGGGCGCACCGGGGAGCTGTTTTTT; CDR3aa: CASNGRTGELFF; v_gene: TRBV27; abundance: many; j_gene: TRBJ2-2; d_gene: -
CDR3nt: TGTGCCAGCAGTTTTATGGGTAGCTACAATGAGCAGTTCTTC; CDR3aa: CASSFMGSYNEQFF; v_gene: TRBV12-3/TRBV12-4; abundance: -; j_gene: TRBJ2-1; d_gene: -
CDR3nt: TGTGCCAGCAGCTCCGGGAATTCACCCCTCCACTTT; CDR3aa: CASSSGNSPLHF; v_gene: TRBV7-9; abundance: -; j_gene: TRBJ1-6; d_gene: -
CDR3nt: TGTGCCAGCAGTTTATCGGGGGGGTCCTACGAGCAGTACTTC; CDR3aa: CASSLSGGSYEQYF; v_gene: TRBV27; abundance: few; j_gene: TRBJ2-7; d_gene: TRBD2
CDR3nt: TGTGCCACCAGTGAAGGGGGGTTCGGGGCAGATACGCAGTATTTT; CDR3aa: CATSEGGFGADTQYF; v_gene: TRBV24-1; abundance: -; j_gene: TRBJ2-3; d_gene: -
CDR3nt: TGTGCCAGCAGCTTAGGAGGACAGGGGCGGGAAGGCTACACCTTC; CDR3aa: CASSLGGQGREGYTF; v_gene: TRBV7-2; abundance: many; j_gene: TRBJ1-2; d_gene: TRBD1
CDR3nt: TGTGCCAGCAGCTTAGTTTTACTAGCGGGGGGGCAAGATACGCAGTATTTT; CDR3aa: CASSLVLLAGGQDTQYF; v_gene: TRBV11-3; abundance: -; j_gene: TRBJ2-3; d_gene: TRBD2
CDR3nt: TGTGCCAGCAGCTTAGCGCGTATGGATACCGGGGAGCTGTTTTTT; CDR3aa: CASSLARMDTGELFF; v_gene: TRBV7-2; abundance: many; j_gene: TRBJ2-2; d_gene: -
CDR3nt: TGTGCCAGCAGCTCCCAGGGCGGGGTGAACACTGAAGCTTTCTTT; CDR3aa: CASSSQGGVNTEAFF; v_gene: TRBV7-9; abundance: many; j_gene: TRBJ1-1; d_gene: -
CDR3nt: TGTGCCAGCAGCCAAGATCTAGGGGCCTCGGATGGCTACACCTTC; CDR3aa: CASSQDLGASDGYTF; v_gene: TRBV3-1; abundance: -; j_gene: TRBJ1-2; d_gene: -
CDR3nt: TGTGCCAGTAGTAGGGGGGAGATAAGCTCTGGGGCCAACGTCCTGACTTTC; CDR3aa: CASSRGEISSGANVLTF; v_gene: TRBV19; abundance: -; j_gene: TRBJ2-6; d_gene: -
CDR3nt: TGTGCCAGCAGTTTTTTGGTGCGGGGCCGGAACACTGAAGCTTTCTTT; CDR3aa: CASSFLVRGRNTEAFF; v_gene: TRBV12-3/TRBV12-4; abundance: many; j_gene: TRBJ1-1; d_gene: -
CDR3nt: TGTGCCAGCAGTTTGTCACACAGGGGGCCGTCGCTTTCGGAGCAGTACTTC; CDR3aa: CASSLSHRGPSLSEQYF; v_gene: TRBV12-3/TRBV12-4; abundance: -; j_gene: TRBJ2-7; d_gene: TRBD1
CDR3nt: TGTGCCAGCAGTTTAGTACCTCGGGAGCAGTTCTTC; CDR3aa: CASSLVPREQFF; v_gene: TRBV12-3/TRBV12-4; abundance: -; j_gene: TRBJ2-1; d_gene: -
CDR3nt: TGTGCCAGCAAGTCCCAGGGGGCGTCATCCTACGAGCAGTACTTC; CDR3aa: CASKSQGASSYEQYF; v_gene: TRBV6-2/TRBV6-3; abundance: -; j_gene: TRBJ2-7; d_gene: TRBD1
CDR3nt: TGTGCCAGCAGTTTGAAGGGCCTCTACGAGCAGTACTTC; CDR3aa: CASSLKGLYEQYF; v_gene: TRBV27; abundance: few; j_gene: TRBJ2-7; d_gene: -
CDR3nt: TGTGCCAGCAGCGAGCCCGGGACTAGCGGGGGGGTAGGAGAGACCCAGTACTTC; CDR3aa: CASSEPGTSGGVGETQYF; v_gene: TRBV5-5; abundance: few; j_gene: TRBJ2-5; d_gene: TRBD2